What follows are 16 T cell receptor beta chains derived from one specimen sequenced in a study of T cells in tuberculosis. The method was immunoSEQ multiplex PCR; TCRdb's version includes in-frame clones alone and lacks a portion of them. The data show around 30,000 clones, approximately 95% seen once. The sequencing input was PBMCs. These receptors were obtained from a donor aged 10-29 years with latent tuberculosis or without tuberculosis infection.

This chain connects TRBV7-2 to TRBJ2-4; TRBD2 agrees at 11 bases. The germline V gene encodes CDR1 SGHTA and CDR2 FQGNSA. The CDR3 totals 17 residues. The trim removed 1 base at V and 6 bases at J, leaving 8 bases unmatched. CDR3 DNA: TGTGCCAGCAGCTTAGATTTAGCGGGAGGGCCTGGAAACATTCAGTACTTC. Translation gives CASSLDLAGGPGNIQYF.

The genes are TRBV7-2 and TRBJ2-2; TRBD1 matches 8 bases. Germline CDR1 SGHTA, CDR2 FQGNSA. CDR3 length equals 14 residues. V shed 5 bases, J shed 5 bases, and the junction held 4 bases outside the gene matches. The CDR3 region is CASSPRQGTGELFF. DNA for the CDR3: TGTGCCAGCAGCCCTAGACAGGGGACCGGGGAGCTGTTTTTT.

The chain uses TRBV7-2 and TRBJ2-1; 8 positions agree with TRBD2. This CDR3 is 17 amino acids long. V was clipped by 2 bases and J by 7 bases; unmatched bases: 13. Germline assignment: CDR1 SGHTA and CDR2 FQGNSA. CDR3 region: CASSLRVVAGGRNEQFF. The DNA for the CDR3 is TGTGCCAGCAGCTTAAGAGTTGTCGCGGGGGGCCGGAATGAGCAGTTCTTC.

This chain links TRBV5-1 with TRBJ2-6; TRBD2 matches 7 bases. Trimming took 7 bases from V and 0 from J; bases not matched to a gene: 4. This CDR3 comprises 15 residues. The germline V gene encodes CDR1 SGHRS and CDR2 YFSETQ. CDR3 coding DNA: TGCGCCAGCTTTTCGGGGGGCTCTGGGGCCAACGTCCTGACTTTC. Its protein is CASFSGGSGANVLTF. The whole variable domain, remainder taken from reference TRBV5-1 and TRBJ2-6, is KAGVTQTPRYLIKTRGQQVTLSCSPISGHRSVSWYQQTPGQGLQFLFEYFSETQRNKGNFPGRFSGRQFSNSRSEMNVSTLELGDSALYLCASFSGGSGANVLTFGAGSRLTVL.

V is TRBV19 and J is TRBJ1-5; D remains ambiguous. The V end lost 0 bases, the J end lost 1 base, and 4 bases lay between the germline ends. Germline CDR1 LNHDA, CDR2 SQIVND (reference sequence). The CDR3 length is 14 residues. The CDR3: CASSIDRSNQPQHF. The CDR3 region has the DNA TGTGCCAGTAGTATAGACAGAAGCAATCAGCCCCAGCATTTT.

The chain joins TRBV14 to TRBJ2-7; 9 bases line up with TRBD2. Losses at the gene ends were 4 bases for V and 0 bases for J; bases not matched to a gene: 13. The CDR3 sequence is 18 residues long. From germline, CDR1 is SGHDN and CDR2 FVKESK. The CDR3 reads CASSPGVAGEYGSYEQYF. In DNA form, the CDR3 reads TGTGCCAGCAGCCCCGGGGTAGCGGGAGAATACGGCTCCTACGAGCAGTACTTC.

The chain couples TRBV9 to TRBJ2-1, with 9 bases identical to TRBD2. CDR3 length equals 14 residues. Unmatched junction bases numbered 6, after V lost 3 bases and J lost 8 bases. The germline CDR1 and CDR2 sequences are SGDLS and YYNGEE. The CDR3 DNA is TGTGCCAGCAGCGGACTAGCGGAGGTGGATGAGCAGTTCTTC. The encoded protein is CASSGLAEVDEQFF. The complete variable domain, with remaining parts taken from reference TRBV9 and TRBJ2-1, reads DSGVTQTPKHLITATGQRVTLRCSPRSGDLSVYWYQQSLDQGLQFLIQYYNGEERAKGNILERFSAQQFPDLHSELNLSSLELGDSALYFCASSGLAEVDEQFFGPGTRLTVL.

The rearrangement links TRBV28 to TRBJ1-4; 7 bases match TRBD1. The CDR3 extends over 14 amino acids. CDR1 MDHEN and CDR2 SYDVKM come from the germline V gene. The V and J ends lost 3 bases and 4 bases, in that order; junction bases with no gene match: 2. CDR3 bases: TGTGCCAGCAGTTTGCAGGGGGGTAATGAAAAACTGTTTTTT. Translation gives CASSLQGGNEKLFF.

CDR3 loop: CASSLVGGYDKNIQYF. The CDR3 nucleotides read TGTGCCAGCAGCTTAGTTGGGGGCTACGACAAAAACATTCAGTACTTC. The V and J genes are TRBV7-9 and TRBJ2-4; D possibly corresponds to TRBD1 (6 bases). Trimming took off 1 base at V and 3 bases at J, with 13 bases between the two ends. Germline lookup yields CDR1 SEHNR and CDR2 FQNEAQ (reference sequence). The CDR3 loop spans 16 amino acids.

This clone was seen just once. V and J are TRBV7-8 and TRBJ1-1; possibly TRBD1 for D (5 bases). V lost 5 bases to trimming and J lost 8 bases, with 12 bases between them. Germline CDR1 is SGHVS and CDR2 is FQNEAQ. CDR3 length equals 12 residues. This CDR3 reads CASSPRRTEAFF. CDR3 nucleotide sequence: TGTGCCAGCAGCCCCCGCCGGACAGAAGCTTTCTTT.

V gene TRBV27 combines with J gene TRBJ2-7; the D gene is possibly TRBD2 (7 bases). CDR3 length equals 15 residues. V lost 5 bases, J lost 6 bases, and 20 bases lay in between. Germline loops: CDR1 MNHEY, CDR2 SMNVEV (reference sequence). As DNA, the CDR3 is TGTGCCAGCAGTACCCCACAGGGAGGGTTTGTCGAGCAGTACTTC. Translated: CASSTPQGGFVEQYF.

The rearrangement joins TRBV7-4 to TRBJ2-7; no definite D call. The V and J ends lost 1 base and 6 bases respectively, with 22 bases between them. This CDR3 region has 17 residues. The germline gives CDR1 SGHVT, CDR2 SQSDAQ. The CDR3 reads CASSLDFASPPAAEQYF. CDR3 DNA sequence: TGTGCCAGCAGCTTAGATTTTGCTTCCCCCCCGGCGGCCGAGCAGTACTTC.

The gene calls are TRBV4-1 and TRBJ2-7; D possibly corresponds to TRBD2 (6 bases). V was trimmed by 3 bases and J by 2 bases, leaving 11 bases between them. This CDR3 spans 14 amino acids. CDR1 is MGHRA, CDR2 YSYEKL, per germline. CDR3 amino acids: CASSHPGDPYEQYF. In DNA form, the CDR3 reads TGCGCCAGCAGCCACCCGGGAGACCCCTACGAGCAGTACTTC.

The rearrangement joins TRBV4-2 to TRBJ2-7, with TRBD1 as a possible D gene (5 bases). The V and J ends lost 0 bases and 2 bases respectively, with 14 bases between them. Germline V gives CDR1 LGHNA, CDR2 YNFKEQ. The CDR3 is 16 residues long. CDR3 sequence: CASSQDAAGSTYEQYF. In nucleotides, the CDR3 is TGTGCCAGCAGCCAAGACGCCGCAGGGTCAACCTACGAGCAGTACTTC.

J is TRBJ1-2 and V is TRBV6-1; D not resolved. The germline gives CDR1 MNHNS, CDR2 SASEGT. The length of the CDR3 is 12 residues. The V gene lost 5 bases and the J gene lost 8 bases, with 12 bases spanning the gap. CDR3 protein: CASSIAWEGYTF. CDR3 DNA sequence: TGTGCCAGCAGTATTGCCTGGGAGGGCTACACCTTC.

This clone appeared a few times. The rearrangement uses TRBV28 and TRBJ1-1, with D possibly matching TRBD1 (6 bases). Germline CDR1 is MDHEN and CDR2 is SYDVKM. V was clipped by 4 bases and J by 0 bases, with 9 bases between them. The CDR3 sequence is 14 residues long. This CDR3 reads CASSSTGLNTEAFF. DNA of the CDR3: TGTGCCAGCAGTTCCACAGGGCTGAACACTGAAGCTTTCTTT.